This TCR beta chain was sequenced during a study of blood T cell repertoires in COVID-19. Overall study context: Samples came from the United States, Italy and Spain, spanning acute and convalescent COVID-19. The analysed material was cDNA or gDNA that came from T cells, B-cell-depleted T cells, or PBMCs.

The CDR3 is made up of 16 amino acids. Germline values: CDR1 LNHNV, CDR2 YYDKDF (reference sequence). V lost 1 base and J 2 bases, leaving 15 bases between the germline ends. Original processing notes: It was from reference gene primer amplification that nucleated cell counts were estimated. TCRdb's copy holds only in-frame clones and misses some; the assay was immunoSEQ multiplex PCR. That table furnishes V, J and clone size, whereas the DNA furnished D and trimming. The sample consists of 40,000 to 50,000 clones, about 90% of them appearing once. V gene TRBV15 combines with J gene TRBJ2-7, with a tentative D call TRBD1 (6 bases). The receptor's source is a man between 65 and 85 years old with active COVID-19. The sequenced sample consisted of peripheral blood. In DNA, the CDR3 is TGTGCCACCAGCAGAGGGGACAAGGGGCCGCCCTACGAGCAGTACTTC. This codes for CATSRGDKGPPYEQYF.